This T cell receptor beta chain emerged from a study of OX40 agonist ivuxolimab in advanced cancers. Only in-frame clones appear in the TCRdb table, and some are missing; sequencing was by immunoSEQ multiplex PCR. The table includes about 78,000 clones, about four fifths detected once. Germline V gene data show CDR1 as SQVTM and CDR2 as ANQGSEA. The CDR3 length is 13 residues. V was trimmed by 8 bases and J by 8 bases, leaving 21 bases between them. The rearrangement uses TRBV29-1 and TRBJ1-2; D might be TRBD1 (6 bases). Source: CD4+ or CD8+ T cells sorted from blood, taken in a trial of the OX40 agonist ivuxolimab. This receptor was obtained from an adult with an advanced solid tumor such as melanoma, head and neck, liver or kidney cancer. As DNA, the CDR3 is TGCAGCTCTAGCGCCGGGGGGGCGCGGGGCTACACCTTC. It encodes CSSSAGGARGYTF.